This TCR beta chain emerged from a study of blood T cell repertoires in COVID-19. This clone came up a few times. Libraries were prepared by immunoSEQ multiplex PCR; TCRdb keeps only in-frame clonotypes and omits some of them. The repertoire has 120,000 or so clones, 77% of them found once; the top ten carry 7.9%. The germline gives CDR1 SNHLY, CDR2 FYNNEI. This CDR3 spans 15 amino acids. Trimming cost V 4 bases and J 7 bases; bases outside gene matches: 9. V and J are TRBV2 and TRBJ2-1, with 8 bases fitting TRBD2. This sequence originates from a human donor in a cohort sampled during active COVID-19. The specimen sequenced was peripheral blood. The CDR3 loop reads CASSALTSVSNEQFF. The CDR3, as DNA: TGTGCCAGCAGTGCATTGACTAGCGTGAGTAATGAGCAGTTCTTC.